Listed below are T cell receptor beta chains from one sample, sequenced in a study of Graves' ophthalmopathy and Graves' hyperthyroidism. TCRdb itself ran the multiplex PCR reads through MiXCR, one entry per CDR3 protein. Of 220,000 or so distinct CDR3 sequences listed, roughly 21% are singletons. What was sequenced was peripheral blood. These receptors all stem from a woman between 45 and 65 years old with Graves' ophthalmopathy. CDR3s include the opening cysteine and the closing phenylalanine or tryptophan.

CDR3 length,J gene,V gene,CDR3 protein
16,TRBJ2-7,TRBV4-1,CASSQAPVAGVDEQYF
14,TRBJ2-5,TRBV6-4,CASSEGSGGETQYF
16,TRBJ2-6,TRBV6-5,CASIRSPAGGANVLTF
13,TRBJ1-5,TRBV4-1,CASGQGFNQPQHF
15,TRBJ1-5,TRBV6-1,CASTGRASSNQPQHF
14,TRBJ2-7,TRBV27,CASSDRDRPYEQYF
13,TRBJ1-1,TRBV3-1,CASSQVDVPEAFF
13,TRBJ2-3,TRBV6-2/TRBV6-3,CASRGGLADTQYF
14,TRBJ2-7,TRBV5-1,CASRDSGSPYEQYF
12,TRBJ1-3,TRBV10-3,CAISDARNTIYF
13,TRBJ1-5,TRBV20-1,CSVGRGRGQPQHF
11,TRBJ1-1,TRBV19,CASNFGTEAFF
15,TRBJ1-2,TRBV28,CASSDRDDYWSGYTF
14,TRBJ1-1,TRBV12-3/TRBV12-4,CASKRTAGNTEAFF
15,TRBJ2-7,TRBV9,CASSPQSGEGYEQYF
16,TRBJ2-2,TRBV6-1,CASRDSLYANTGELFF
15,TRBJ1-2,TRBV4-2,CASSQDVSDNYGYTF
14,TRBJ2-7,TRBV6-1,CASSVSQGAREQYF
13,TRBJ1-1,TRBV6-1,CASSAGPKAEAFF
14,TRBJ2-7,TRBV7-2,CASSADRGSYEQYF
13,TRBJ2-7,TRBV2,CASLRDRGREQYF
15,TRBJ2-7,TRBV20-1,CSASNWWNGTYEQYF
14,TRBJ1-1,TRBV5-1,CASSVDRAYTEAFF
14,TRBJ1-6,TRBV4-3,CASSREGLVSPLHF
14,TRBJ1-1,TRBV20-1,CSASDRGRRTEAFF
13,TRBJ2-5,TRBV6-2/TRBV6-3,CASSLLGEETQYF
18,TRBJ2-7,TRBV4-1,CASSQEGGSGILTYEQYF
14,TRBJ2-3,TRBV29-1,CSVVSAIGTDTQYF
11,TRBJ2-7,TRBV13,CASFSSYEQYF
14,TRBJ2-7,TRBV24-1,CATSDGGRWDEQYF
16,TRBJ2-4,TRBV3-1,CASSQPGTGGQNIQYF
14,TRBJ2-7,TRBV6-1,CASTGKPGGYEQYF
12,TRBJ1-2,TRBV6-1,CASSTGDRGYTF
15,TRBJ1-1,TRBV12-3/TRBV12-4,CASNRGEGMNTEAFF
16,TRBJ1-5,TRBV11-2,CASSLGDPGGGQPQHF
16,TRBJ2-7,TRBV7-8,CASSLARTVSRPEQYF
17,TRBJ2-6,TRBV27,CASSAREGRTGANVLTF
12,TRBJ2-7,TRBV20-1,CSASTGPYEQYF
13,TRBJ2-7,TRBV20-1,CSAKLAGGNEQYF
14,TRBJ1-1,TRBV6-5,CASNGLGVNTEAFF
15,TRBJ1-5,TRBV6-1,CASSSRDAGGQPQHF
13,TRBJ2-5,TRBV6-1,CASSEGRRTHQYF
13,TRBJ1-1,TRBV19,CASSITTATEAFF
15,TRBJ1-2,TRBV12-3/TRBV12-4,CASSPATGRDYGYTF
14,TRBJ1-1,TRBV10-3,CAISQGPPGTEAFF
13,TRBJ2-2,TRBV24-1,CATGQANTGELFF
14,TRBJ2-5,TRBV5-5,CASSFMGAQETQYF
16,TRBJ2-7,TRBV6-1,CASSEARTSGSDEQYF
14,TRBJ1-3,TRBV2,CASSGEGAGNTIYF
13,TRBJ2-5,TRBV10-3,CAIRPGPQETQYF